Listed below are T cell receptor beta chains from one sample, sequenced in a study of beta chain features in type 1 diabetes. Some clones are missing from TCRdb's copy, which holds only in-frame ones; the method was immunoSEQ multiplex PCR. Seen here are 600,000 or so clones, approximately 13% observed once, and the top ten hold 0.09% to 0.15%. The sequenced material came from naive CD4+ T cells from blood. These receptors all stem from a man aged 25-40 years with type 1 diabetes. Each CDR3 is given with its conserved first and last residue. The order of the fields is clone size, V gene, J gene, D gene, CDR3 length, CDR3 protein, CDR3 DNA. The D gene is left open where the match is weak. The size entry is marked missing in some rows and otherwise reads once, few, many or a size class.

few	TRBV29-1	TRBJ1-1	-	15	CSAIGTSSYSTEAFF	TGCAGCGCAATCGGGACCTCCAGTTATTCTACTGAAGCTTTCTTT
few	TRBV29-1	TRBJ2-7	-	14	CSATNPGNSYEQYF	TGCAGCGCCACGAACCCAGGGAACTCCTACGAGCAGTACTTC
-	TRBV5-1	TRBJ1-1	-	17	CASSLVGTSRFHTEAFF	TGCGCCAGCAGCTTGGTTGGGACCTCCCGTTTCCACACTGAAGCTTTCTTT
-	TRBV6-5	TRBJ1-2	-	14	CASRDRDKYYGYTF	TGTGCCAGCAGGGATCGGGACAAGTACTATGGCTACACCTTC
few	TRBV7-9	TRBJ1-6	TRBD1	13	CASSAQGDSPLHF	TGTGCCAGCAGCGCTCAGGGGGATTCACCCCTCCACTTT
few	TRBV6-5	TRBJ2-5	-	13	CASSYAQGATQYF	TGTGCCAGCAGTTACGCACAGGGAGCTACCCAGTACTTC
few	TRBV18	TRBJ2-5	-	14	CASSPPGTPETQYF	TGTGCCAGCTCACCACCAGGTACCCCAGAGACCCAGTACTTC
few	TRBV30	TRBJ1-5	TRBD1	13	CAWSDRGDQPQHF	TGTGCCTGGAGCGACAGGGGAGATCAGCCCCAGCATTTT
-	TRBV20-1	TRBJ1-1	-	8	CSAAEAFF	TGCAGTGCTGCTGAAGCTTTCTTT
-	TRBV29-1	TRBJ1-3	-	13	CSVVQSSGNTIYF	TGCAGCGTGGTACAGAGCTCTGGAAACACCATATATTTT
-	TRBV7-2	TRBJ2-1	-	15	CASSPGGTSYNEQFF	TGTGCCAGCAGCCCAGGCGGGACTTCTTACAATGAGCAGTTCTTC
-	TRBV30	TRBJ1-2	TRBD1	13	CAWSGGGGYGYTF	TGTGCCTGGAGCGGAGGGGGCGGCTATGGCTACACCTTC
-	TRBV30	TRBJ1-5	-	15	CAWSGTPGPRQPQHF	TGTGCCTGGAGTGGAACCCCAGGGCCGCGCCAGCCCCAGCATTTT
-	TRBV7-2	TRBJ2-6	-	17	CASSLVTSPTGANVLTF	TGTGCCAGCAGCTTAGTTACCTCTCCCACTGGGGCCAACGTCCTGACTTTC
-	TRBV21-1	TRBJ1-5	-	13	CASSRGGNQPQHF	TGTGCCAGCAGCAGGGGTGGCAATCAGCCCCAGCATTTT
few	TRBV7-2	TRBJ2-1	TRBD2	16	CASSLYPSGSYNEQFF	TGTGCCAGCAGCTTATACCCTAGCGGATCCTACAATGAGCAGTTCTTC
few	TRBV4-3	TRBJ2-5	TRBD1	18	CASSQDPSGTGVQETQYF	TGCGCCAGCAGCCAAGATCCTTCCGGGACAGGTGTACAAGAGACCCAGTACTTC
-	TRBV4-2	TRBJ2-3	-	15	CASSQEEGAADTQYF	TGTGCCAGCAGCCAAGAGGAGGGGGCCGCAGATACGCAGTATTTT
few	TRBV10-3	TRBJ2-5	TRBD2	15	CAIRTSGGQQETQYF	TGTGCCATCAGGACTAGCGGGGGACAGCAAGAGACCCAGTACTTC
-	TRBV7-8	TRBJ1-6	-	13	CASSLEGNSPLHF	TGTGCCAGCAGCTTAGAGGGTAACTCACCCCTCCACTTT
few	TRBV27	TRBJ2-7	TRBD1	15	CASRRSGTVNYEQYF	TGTGCCAGCAGAAGGTCCGGGACAGTGAACTACGAGCAGTACTTC
few	TRBV2	TRBJ1-1	-	13	CARTGRRNTEAFF	TGTGCCAGGACGGGCAGGAGGAACACTGAAGCTTTCTTT
-	TRBV5-1	TRBJ1-2	-	14	CASSLSQANYGYTF	TGCGCCAGCAGCTTGAGTCAGGCGAACTATGGCTACACCTTC
-	TRBV9	TRBJ2-5	-	15	CASSVALGPQETQYF	TGTGCCAGCAGCGTAGCGCTAGGTCCCCAAGAGACCCAGTACTTC
-	TRBV25-1	TRBJ1-2	-	15	CASSDPGGSLYGYTF	TGTGCCAGCAGCGACCCGGGGGGGTCTCTCTATGGCTACACCTTC
-	TRBV11-2	TRBJ1-6	TRBD1	14	CASSFRDRNSPLHF	TGTGCCAGCAGCTTTCGGGACAGGAATTCACCCCTCCACTTT
many	TRBV2	TRBJ1-4	-	12	CASSDRIEKLFF	TGTGCCAGCAGTGATAGAATTGAAAAACTGTTTTTT
few	TRBV29-1	TRBJ1-1	TRBD1	13	CSVLRDRNTEAFF	TGCAGCGTCCTCCGGGACAGGAACACTGAAGCTTTCTTT
few	TRBV15	TRBJ2-5	-	13	CATSRTPQETQYF	TGTGCCACCAGCAGAACGCCGCAAGAGACCCAGTACTTC